Listed below are T cell receptor beta chains from one sample, sequenced in a study of T cells in Graves' hyperthyroidism and ophthalmopathy. Each CDR3 protein gets one entry after TCRdb re-called the multiplex PCR reads with MiXCR. The data contain more than 300,000 distinct CDR3 sequences, approximately 18% of them singletons. Source material: blood. These receptors were collected from a woman aged 25 to 45 with Graves' hyperthyroidism that later progressed to Graves' ophthalmopathy. CDR3s include the opening cysteine and the closing phenylalanine or tryptophan. D genes are given only for firm matches. Clone size is stated in some rows and not others, as once, few, many or a class when expanded.

size: many
J: TRBJ2-1
D: .
V: TRBV6-1
DNA: TGTGCCAGCAGTGAATGGGGCGAGCAGTTCTTC
CDR3: CASSEWGEQFF

size: .
J: TRBJ2-5
D: .
V: TRBV5-1
DNA: TGCGCCAGCAGCTTGTCACAGTACCAAGAGACCCAGTACTTC
CDR3: CASSLSQYQETQYF

size: many
J: TRBJ2-3
D: .
V: TRBV11-1
DNA: TGTGCCAGCAGCTTAGCTAGCACAGATACGCAGTATTTT
CDR3: CASSLASTDTQYF

size: many
J: TRBJ1-4
D: .
V: TRBV6-1
DNA: TGTGCCAGCAGGATTTCAACTAATGAAAAACTGTTTTTT
CDR3: CASRISTNEKLFF

size: .
J: TRBJ2-3
D: .
V: TRBV28
DNA: TGTGCCAGCAGCTCCAGGGCGGGAAGCACAGATACGCAGTATTTT
CDR3: CASSSRAGSTDTQYF

size: .
J: TRBJ1-2
D: .
V: TRBV19
DNA: TGTGCCAGTAGTATACAGGATTCCTATGGCTACACCTTC
CDR3: CASSIQDSYGYTF

size: many
J: TRBJ2-3
D: .
V: TRBV27
DNA: TGTGCCAGCAGTTTATCGAGCGGGTTTAGAGATACGCAGTATTTT
CDR3: CASSLSSGFRDTQYF

size: many
J: TRBJ2-1
D: .
V: TRBV6-1
DNA: TGTGCCAGCCAATTCTTACAGGGTCTGAATGAGCAGTTCTTC
CDR3: CASQFLQGLNEQFF

size: few
J: TRBJ2-5
D: .
V: TRBV6-1
DNA: TGTGCCAGCAGGGAGATCCAGGGGCCTCAAGAGACCCAGTACTTC
CDR3: CASREIQGPQETQYF

size: few
J: TRBJ2-7
D: .
V: TRBV5-1
DNA: TGCGCCAGCAGCTTGGGGGGGGAAGCTATCCTTTACGAGCAGTACTTC
CDR3: CASSLGGEAILYEQYF

size: few
J: TRBJ2-7
D: .
V: TRBV3-1
DNA: TGTGCCAGCAGCGACCAATCAATGAGCTCCTACGAGCAGTACTTC
CDR3: CASSDQSMSSYEQYF

size: many
J: TRBJ1-3
D: .
V: TRBV5-1
DNA: TGCGCCAGCAGTCCTAACTCTGGAAACACCATATATTTT
CDR3: CASSPNSGNTIYF

size: many
J: TRBJ2-3
D: TRBD1
V: TRBV7-9
DNA: TGTGCCAGCAGCTTAAGGACAGGGGGCCCTACAGATACGCAGTATTTT
CDR3: CASSLRTGGPTDTQYF

size: .
J: TRBJ2-7
D: .
V: TRBV20-1
DNA: TGCAGTGCTAGAGTGTATCCGGGGACTGCTGACTACGAGCGGTACTTC
CDR3: CSARVYPGTADYERYF

size: many
J: TRBJ2-1
D: TRBD2
V: TRBV5-1
DNA: TGCGCCAGCAGCTTGTGGGCTAGCGGGGGGACTTACAATGAGCAGTTCTTC
CDR3: CASSLWASGGTYNEQFF

size: .
J: TRBJ1-5
D: .
V: TRBV11-2
DNA: TGTGCCAGCAGCCCCGGCGGCCTCCTCACGCCCCAGCATTTT
CDR3: CASSPGGLLTPQHF

size: many
J: TRBJ1-2
D: .
V: TRBV7-8
DNA: TGTGCCAGCAGCTTAGGGGGGGCTTTAAACTATGGCTACACCTTC
CDR3: CASSLGGALNYGYTF

size: few
J: TRBJ2-3
D: TRBD2
V: TRBV7-2
DNA: TGTGCCAGCAGCAACCCTAGCGGGGGGGCCTTTCGGTATTTT
CDR3: CASSNPSGGAFRYF

size: many
J: TRBJ1-2
D: TRBD1
V: TRBV28
DNA: TGTGCCAGCAGTCCGACAGGGGGAATTTATGGCTACACCTTC
CDR3: CASSPTGGIYGYTF

size: many
J: TRBJ1-1
D: .
V: TRBV12-3/TRBV12-4
DNA: TGTGCCAGCAGTAGCGTAATCGGACGGGACACTGAAGCTTTCTTT
CDR3: CASSSVIGRDTEAFF

size: .
J: TRBJ2-1
D: .
V: TRBV30
DNA: TGTGCCTGGAGGGACAGCTACAATGAGCAGTTCTTC
CDR3: CAWRDSYNEQFF

size: many
J: TRBJ1-1
D: .
V: TRBV5-1
DNA: TGCGCCAGCAGCTTCGGGCAGGACACTGAAGCTTTCTTT
CDR3: CASSFGQDTEAFF

size: few
J: TRBJ1-6
D: .
V: TRBV5-8
DNA: TGTGCCAGCAGCCCAGGGTGGATCTCACCCCTCCACTTT
CDR3: CASSPGWISPLHF

size: many
J: TRBJ2-3
D: .
V: TRBV6-2/TRBV6-3
DNA: TGTGCCAGCGGGGCGGCGGCGAGCACAGATACGCAGTATTTT
CDR3: CASGAAASTDTQYF

size: few
J: TRBJ1-5
D: .
V: TRBV19
DNA: TGTGCCAGTAGTATAGTTCACAATCAGCCCCAGCATTTT
CDR3: CASSIVHNQPQHF

size: many
J: TRBJ1-5
D: TRBD1
V: TRBV28
DNA: TGTGCCAGCAGGACCGGGACAGGGTTGGGTCAGCCCCAGCATTTT
CDR3: CASRTGTGLGQPQHF